The next 23 T cell receptor beta chains were all read from a single sample in a study of blood T cell repertoires in COVID-19. TCRdb's copy holds only in-frame clones and misses some; the assay was immunoSEQ multiplex PCR. The sample records 200,000 to 250,000 clones, 65% to 85% being singletons. Sequenced material: peripheral blood. These receptors were obtained from a woman in her thirties who had recovered from COVID-19.

This sequence joins TRBV12-3 or TRBV12-4 and TRBJ2-7; D perhaps matches TRBD2 (5 bases). V dropped 5 bases and J dropped 6 bases, with 14 bases sitting between them. The CDR3 totals 13 residues. CDR3 nucleotide sequence: TGTGCCAGCAGTCCAACCGGACGGGGCGAGCAGTACTTC. This translates into CASSPTGRGEQYF.

The V gene is TRBV28, the J gene TRBJ1-1; TRBD1 is a possible D gene (5 bases). There are 14 residues in the CDR3. V was pared by 8 bases and J by 6 bases, with 19 bases between. The germline V gene encodes CDR1 MDHEN and CDR2 SYDVKM. The CDR3 here is CASRGENEASEAFF. CDR3 DNA sequence: TGTGCCAGCCGGGGGGAAAATGAAGCCTCTGAAGCTTTCTTT.

The gene calls are TRBV30 and TRBJ2-4, with TRBD1 as a possible D gene (7 bases). Germline lookup yields CDR1 GTSNPN and CDR2 SVGIG (reference sequence). V was shortened by 8 bases and J by 1 base, with 18 bases between the two germline ends. There are 15 residues in the CDR3. CDR3 residues: CAPEGAGAAKNIQYF. CDR3 nucleotide sequence: TGTGCCCCGGAGGGGGCAGGCGCGGCCAAAAACATTCAGTACTTC.

V gene TRBV19 combines with J gene TRBJ2-3; TRBD1 matches 11 bases. CDR1 is LNHDA and CDR2 is SQIVND in the germline V gene (reference sequence). This CDR3 comprises 15 residues. V trimming: 0 bases; J trimming: 5 bases; junction bases outside the gene matches: 1. DNA of the CDR3: TGTGCCAGTAGTATAGAGGACAGGGGGCGAGATACGCAGTATTTT. Translation gives CASSIEDRGRDTQYF.

This clone appeared a single time. CDR3 protein: CASSEYGTGLRNTIYF. CDR3 coding DNA: TGTGCCAGCAGTGAATATGGAACAGGTCTGAGAAACACCATATATTTT. This chain links TRBV25-1 with TRBJ1-3, with a tentative D call TRBD1 (5 bases). There are 16 residues in the CDR3. V was clipped by 0 bases and J by 5 bases, with 14 bases between them. From germline, CDR1 is MGHDK and CDR2 SYGVNS.

The CDR3 region is CASSLRPTGGETQYF. CDR3 nucleotide sequence: TGTGCCAGCTCACTTCGCCCAACCGGGGGGGAGACCCAGTACTTC. The chain joins TRBV18 to TRBJ2-5, with TRBD2 matching 7 bases. The CDR3 runs 15 residues. V dropped 4 bases and J dropped 5; count of bases not matched to a gene: 10. CDR1 KGHSH and CDR2 LQKENI come from the germline V gene. Based on the CDR3 plus reference TRBV18 and TRBJ2-5, the full variable domain is NAGVMQNPRHLVRRRGQEARLRCSPMKGHSHVYWYRQLPEEGLKFMVYLQKENIIDESGMPKERFSAEFPKEGPSILRIQQVVRGDSAAYFCASSLRPTGGETQYFGPGTRLLVL.

The rearrangement joins TRBV2 to TRBJ1-1; D may be TRBD1 (5 bases). V was pared by 4 bases and J by 5 bases, with 11 bases between. The germline CDR1 and CDR2 sequences are SNHLY and FYNNEI. The CDR3 length is 13 residues. CDR3 in amino acids: CASSVSGETEAFF. The CDR3 nucleotides are TGTGCCAGCAGTGTATCGGGGGAGACTGAAGCTTTCTTT.

The chain joins TRBV10-2 to TRBJ2-3; D call uncertain. The CDR3 covers 12 residues. Deletions cut 7 bases from V and 1 base from J, with 6 bases between. Germline CDR1 and CDR2: WSHSY and SAAADI. The DNA of the CDR3 is TGCGCCAGCAAACCGGGCACAGATACGCAGTATTTT. Its protein is CASKPGTDTQYF.

The V and J genes are TRBV28 and TRBJ2-7; 10 bases are a match to TRBD2. The germline V gene has CDR1 MDHEN and CDR2 SYDVKM. CDR3 length: 18 amino acids. V lost 6 bases, J lost 4 bases, and 18 bases stayed unmatched. In nucleotides, the CDR3 is TGTGCCAGCAGCCCCAGTCAAGCGGGAGGGCCGTTTAAGTACGAGCAGTACTTC. This codes for CASSPSQAGGPFKYEQYF.

The V call is TRBV25-1, the J call TRBJ1-6; possibly TRBD1 for D (5 bases). V was clipped by 5 bases and J by 1 base, with 9 bases between them. The CDR3 length is 15 residues. CDR1 and CDR2 (germline): MGHDK, SYGVNS. CDR3 amino acids: CASSQGASYNSPLHF. Here the CDR3 DNA reads TGTGCCAGCAGTCAAGGGGCTTCCTATAATTCACCCCTCCACTTT.

The chain employs TRBV30 and TRBJ2-7; 7 positions match TRBD1. The J segment lost 4 bases and the V segment lost 6 bases, leaving 21 bases of the junction unmatched. The CDR3 length is 17 residues. CDR1 is GTSNPN, CDR2 SVGIG, per germline (reference sequence). The CDR3, as DNA: TGTGCCTGTATAAAAGACGAGGGAAAGGGGGCTTTGTACGAGCAGTACTTC. It is translated as CACIKDEGKGALYEQYF. Full variable domain (rest looked up from reference TRBV30 and TRBJ2-7): SQTIHQWPATLVQPVGSPLSLECTVEGTSNPNLYWYRQAAGRGLQLLFYSVGIGQISSEVPQNLSASRPQDRQFILSSKKLLLSDSGFYLCACIKDEGKGALYEQYFGPGTRLTVT.

The chain combines TRBV3-1 (or the pseudogene TRBV3-2) with TRBJ2-3, with TRBD2 matching 7 bases. The ends lost 1 base at V and 1 base at J; junction bases unmatched: 5. The CDR3 sequence is 16 residues long. Per the germline V gene, CDR1 is LGHDT and CDR2 is YNNKEL (reference sequence). The CDR3 region has the DNA TGTGCCAGCAGCCAAGCGTTTACTAGCGGCACAGATACGCAGTATTTT. This encodes CASSQAFTSGTDTQYF.

The chain joins TRBV9 to TRBJ2-7; TRBD2 matches 7 bases. There are 16 residues in the CDR3. Trimming at V came to 4 bases and at J to 0 bases, leaving 10 bases not matched to a gene. Germline values: CDR1 SGDLS, CDR2 YYNGEE. Here the CDR3 reads CASSYHREASSYEQYF. CDR3 bases: TGTGCCAGCAGCTACCACCGGGAGGCCAGCTCCTACGAGCAGTACTTC.

This clone has a handful of counts. This sequence joins TRBV20-1 and TRBJ2-6, with unresolved D. V lost 3 bases and J lost 0, with 6 bases in between. Germline V lookup: CDR1 DFQATT, CDR2 SNEGSKA (reference sequence). CDR3 length: 14 residues. The CDR3 DNA is TGCAGTGCTAGTGTATTCTCTGGGGCCAACGTCCTGACTTTC. This sequence encodes CSASVFSGANVLTF.

The chain recombines TRBV28 with TRBJ1-2, with TRBD1 matching 7 bases. The CDR3 runs to 14 residues. From germline, CDR1 is MDHEN and CDR2 SYDVKM. V lost 3 bases to trimming and J lost 6 bases; unmatched junction nucleotides: 7. In DNA, the CDR3 is TGTGCCAGCAGTTTTCCCGCAGGGGGGAATGGCTACACCTTC. Residues: CASSFPAGGNGYTF.

The chain couples TRBV9 to TRBJ1-1; 7 bases are a match to TRBD1. Germline lookup yields CDR1 SGDLS and CDR2 YYNGEE. J lost 6 bases, V lost 5 bases, and 4 bases had no gene match. The CDR3 length is 12 residues. CDR3 DNA: TGTGCCAGCAGGTCTGACAGGGCTGAAGCTTTCTTT. Its protein is CASRSDRAEAFF.

The V call is TRBV6-2 or TRBV6-3, the J call TRBJ2-5; 12 bases are a match to TRBD1. CDR1 MNHEY and CDR2 SVGEGT come from the germline V gene. The V gene end was trimmed by 0 bases and the J gene end by 2 bases; junction bases not matched to a gene: 1. The CDR3 has 16 amino acids. CDR3 bases: TGTGCCAGCAGTTACTCGGGACAGGGGGCTCAAGAGACCCAGTACTTC. This translates into CASSYSGQGAQETQYF.

The chain employs TRBV18 and TRBJ2-4, with D maybe TRBD1 (8 bases). The CDR3 covers 16 residues. The V gene's germline CDR1 is KGHSH and CDR2 LQKENI. Trimming stripped 1 base from V and 7 bases from J, with 17 bases between. The CDR3 DNA sequence: TGTGCCAGCTCACCACTCCGCGGACAGGGAGGGAACATTCAGTACTTC. This sequence encodes CASSPLRGQGGNIQYF.

The V call is TRBV11-3, the J call TRBJ2-5, with D perhaps matching TRBD2 (6 bases). The CDR3 consists of 15 residues. Germline CDR1 reads SGHNT; CDR2 reads YENEEA. The V end was cut by 3 bases, the J end by 5 bases, with 16 bases between. In nucleotides, the CDR3 is TGTGCCAGCAGCTTCAGCAGGGAGGAAGGGGAGACCCAGTACTTC. Amino acid sequence: CASSFSREEGETQYF. The full variable domain, rest sourced from reference TRBV11-3 and TRBJ2-5, is EAGVVQSPRYKIIEKKQPVAFWCNPISGHNTLYWYLQNLGQGPELLIRYENEEAVDDSQLPKDRFSAERLKGVDSTLKIQPAELGDSAVYLCASSFSREEGETQYFGPGTRLLVL.

This clone has just a few counts. V gene TRBV11-2 combines with J gene TRBJ2-1; tentative D call: TRBD2 (5 bases). This CDR3 comprises 14 residues. V was shortened by 6 bases and J by 8 bases, with 17 bases between the two germline ends. Looked up from germline, CDR1 is SGHAT and CDR2 is FQNNGV. This CDR3 is CASRSDGLTHEQFF. CDR3 nucleotides: TGTGCCAGCAGATCGGACGGACTCACCCATGAGCAGTTCTTC.

V is TRBV5-4 and J is TRBJ2-3, with TRBD2 matching over 7 bases. Germline V CDR1 and CDR2: SGHNT, YYREEE (reference sequence). The CDR3 is 19 residues long. J lost 0 bases, V lost 0 bases, and 13 bases had no gene match. The CDR3 sequence: CASSLVAASGALSTDTQYF. DNA for the CDR3: TGTGCCAGCAGCTTGGTTGCGGCTAGCGGAGCTCTAAGCACAGATACGCAGTATTTT.

CDR3: CASSYDTGVGTEAFF. The DNA for the CDR3 is TGTGCCAGCAGCTATGACACAGGGGTGGGCACTGAAGCTTTCTTT. V and J are TRBV5-8 and TRBJ1-1, with 7 bases identical to TRBD1. The CDR3 is made up of 15 amino acids. V lost 3 bases and J lost 4; bases outside the gene matches: 9. Germline V gene data show CDR1 as SGHTS and CDR2 as YDEGEE.

The chain's CDR3 is CASSLTAGGRGEQFF. The CDR3 DNA reads as TGCGCCAGCAGCTTAACAGCGGGAGGGCGAGGTGAGCAGTTCTTC. This chain connects TRBV5-1 to TRBJ2-1, with 10 bases lining up with TRBD2. From germline, CDR1 is SGHRS and CDR2 YFSETQ. J lost 9 bases, V lost 2 bases, and 8 bases had no gene match. This CDR3 is built from 15 residues.